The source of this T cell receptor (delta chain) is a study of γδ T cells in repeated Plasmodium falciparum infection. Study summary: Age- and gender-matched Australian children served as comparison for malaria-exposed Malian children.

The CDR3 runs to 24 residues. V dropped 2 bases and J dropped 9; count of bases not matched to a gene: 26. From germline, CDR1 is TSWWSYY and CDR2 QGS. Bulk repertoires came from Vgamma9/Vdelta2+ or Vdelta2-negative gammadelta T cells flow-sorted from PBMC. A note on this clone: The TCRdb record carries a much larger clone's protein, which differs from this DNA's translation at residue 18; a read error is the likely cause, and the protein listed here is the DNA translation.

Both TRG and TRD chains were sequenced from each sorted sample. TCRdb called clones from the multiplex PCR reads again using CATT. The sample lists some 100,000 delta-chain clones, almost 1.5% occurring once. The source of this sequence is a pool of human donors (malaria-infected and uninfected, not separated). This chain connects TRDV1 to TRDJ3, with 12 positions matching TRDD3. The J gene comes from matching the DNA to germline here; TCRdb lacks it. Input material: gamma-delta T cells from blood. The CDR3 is CALGERPYLPTGGYFSCGTRQMFF. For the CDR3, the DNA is TGTGCTCTTGGGGAAAGGCCCTACCTTCCAACTGGGGGATACTTCTCCTGTGGCACCCGACAGATGTTTTTC.